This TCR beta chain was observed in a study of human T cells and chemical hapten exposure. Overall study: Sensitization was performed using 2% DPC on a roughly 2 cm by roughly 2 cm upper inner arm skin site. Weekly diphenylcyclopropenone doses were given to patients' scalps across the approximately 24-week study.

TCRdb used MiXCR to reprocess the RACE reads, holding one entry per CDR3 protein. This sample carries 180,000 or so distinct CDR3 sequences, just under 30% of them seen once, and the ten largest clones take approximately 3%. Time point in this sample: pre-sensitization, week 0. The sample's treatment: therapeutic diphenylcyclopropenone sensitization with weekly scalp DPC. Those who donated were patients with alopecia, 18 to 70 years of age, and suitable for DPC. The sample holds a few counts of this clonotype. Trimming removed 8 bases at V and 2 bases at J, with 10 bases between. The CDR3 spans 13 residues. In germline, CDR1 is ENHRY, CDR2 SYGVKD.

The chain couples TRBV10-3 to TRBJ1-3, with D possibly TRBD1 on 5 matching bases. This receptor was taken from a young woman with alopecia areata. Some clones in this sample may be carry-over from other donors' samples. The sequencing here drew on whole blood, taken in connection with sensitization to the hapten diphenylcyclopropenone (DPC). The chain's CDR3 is CAIGTRPGNTIYF. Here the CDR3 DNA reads TGTGCCATCGGGACCCGACCTGGAAACACCATATATTTT.